Presented here are 32 T cell receptor beta chains from one specimen sequenced in a study of PD-1 blockade in classical Hodgkin lymphoma. Libraries were prepared by immunoSEQ multiplex PCR; TCRdb keeps only in-frame clonotypes and omits some of them. The table shows roughly 7,400 clones, with about 80% occurring only once. Every single patient, without exception, relapsed after autologous stem cell transplantation, and brentuximab vedotin exposure varied. Purification of CD4+ T cells from thawed PBMCs was performed via magnetic negative selection. Sample: CD4+ T cells from blood, taken at baseline. Receptor source: a human donor with classical Hodgkin lymphoma.

V gene TRBV5-5 combines with J gene TRBJ2-3, with TRBD1 matching 9 bases. This CDR3 contains 19 residues. Germline CDR1 is SGHKS and CDR2 is YYEKEE (reference sequence). Losses at the gene ends were 4 bases for V and 2 bases for J; bases not matched to a gene: 17. This CDR3 is CASSARPRDRAQYTDTQYF. As DNA, the CDR3 is TGTGCCAGCAGCGCTCGCCCCCGGGACAGGGCCCAATACACAGATACGCAGTATTTT.

The count of this clone is one. The CDR3 nucleotides are TGTGCCAGCAGTGAATCCGGGGGGATACGCACAGATACGCAGTATTTT. As protein: CASSESGGIRTDTQYF. The V and J genes are TRBV25-1 and TRBJ2-3; 7 bases are shared with TRBD2. Germline V CDR1 and CDR2: MGHDK, SYGVNS. The V and J ends lost 1 base and 1 base, in that order; junction bases with no gene match: 5. This CDR3 spans 16 amino acids.

The chain is built from TRBV7-6 and TRBJ2-1; tentative D call: TRBD2 (7 bases). V lost 5 bases and J lost 4, with 15 bases in between. The CDR3 is made up of 15 amino acids. Germline assignment: CDR1 SGHVS and CDR2 FNYEAQ. This CDR3 reads CASSLGGRPYNEQFF. CDR3 in DNA: TGTGCCAGCAGCCTCGGGGGGCGGCCATACAATGAGCAGTTCTTC.

The chain joins TRBV14 to TRBJ1-2; D uncertain. V was shortened by 3 bases and J by 2 bases, with 1 base between the two germline ends. CDR3 length: 11 amino acids. Per the germline V gene, CDR1 is SGHDN and CDR2 is FVKESK. The CDR3 DNA is TGTGCCAGCAGCCAGAACTATGGCTACACCTTC. Translated, it gives CASSQNYGYTF.

This clone appeared a few times. The chain combines TRBV7-9 with TRBJ1-2, with D perhaps matching TRBD1 (5 bases). There are 15 residues in the CDR3. The germline V and J ends were trimmed by 1 base and 7 bases, with 16 bases remaining between them. Germline CDR1 SEHNR, CDR2 FQNEAQ (reference sequence). Written as DNA, the CDR3 is TGTGCCAGCAGCTTAGTCCTCCGCGGGGCGAGTGGCTACACCTTC. Translated: CASSLVLRGASGYTF.

The J gene is TRBJ2-1, the V gene TRBV5-1; 9 bases match TRBD1. CDR3 length equals 15 residues. Germline V lookup: CDR1 SGHRS, CDR2 YFSETQ. The trim removed 4 bases at V and 3 bases at J, leaving 5 bases unmatched. DNA for the CDR3: TGCGCCAGCAGCCAGACAGGGGGGAACTACAATGAGCAGTTCTTC. The encoded protein is CASSQTGGNYNEQFF.

The rearrangement uses TRBV7-8 and TRBJ1-3; D call uncertain. Deletions cut 0 bases from V and 4 bases from J, with 10 bases between. Germline V gene sequence: CDR1 SGHVS, CDR2 FQNEAQ. The CDR3 length is 15 residues. DNA of the CDR3: TGTGCCAGCAGCTTAGCTGACGTGTGGGGAAACACCATATATTTT. This translates into CASSLADVWGNTIYF.

The chain uses TRBV5-4 and TRBJ2-1, with TRBD1 matching over 10 bases. Germline CDR1 and CDR2: SGHNT and YYREEE (reference sequence). This CDR3 has 15 residues. J gave up 3 bases and V 4 bases, and 4 bases lay outside the gene matches. Here the CDR3 DNA reads TGTGCCAGCAGCCCGACAGGGGGCAGCTACAATGAGCAGTTCTTC. It encodes CASSPTGGSYNEQFF.

The chain carries TRBV4-1 and TRBJ2-7, with D perhaps matching TRBD2 (6 bases). With 0 bases removed from V and 6 bases from J, the gap between germline ends came to 18 bases. This CDR3 comprises 16 residues. In germline, CDR1 is MGHRA, CDR2 YSYEKL. CDR3 sequence reads: CASSQDSPSRRVEQYF. CDR3 in DNA: TGCGCCAGCAGCCAAGATTCGCCCTCCCGGAGGGTCGAGCAGTACTTC.

V gene TRBV4-1 combines with J gene TRBJ2-7; D is uncertain. Per germline, CDR1 MGHRA and CDR2 YSYEKL. The CDR3 runs 14 residues. V lost 3 bases and J lost 3, with 12 bases in between. CDR3 residues: CASSQDQARYEQYF. The CDR3, as DNA: TGCGCCAGCAGCCAGGACCAGGCGCGCTACGAGCAGTACTTC.

This clone is a singleton in its sample. V and J are TRBV6-5 and TRBJ2-5, with a weak D call TRBD1 (6 bases). The CDR3 contains 14 residues. CDR1 is MNHEY and CDR2 is SVGAGI in the germline V gene. Trimming took off 2 bases at V and 3 bases at J, with 10 bases between the two ends. The DNA for the CDR3 is TGTGCCAGCAGTTACGGTACAGGGAAAGAGACCCAGTACTTC. Protein: CASSYGTGKETQYF.

This clone was found once. The V and J genes are TRBV4-1 and TRBJ2-3, with a weak D call TRBD1 (6 bases). The CDR3 sequence is 16 residues long. Trimming removed 3 bases from V and 3 bases from J, with 16 bases in between. The V gene's germline CDR1 is MGHRA and CDR2 YSYEKL. CDR3 coding DNA: TGCGCCAGCAGCCACCTCAAGGGGGAATTTACAGATACGCAGTATTTT. It codes for CASSHLKGEFTDTQYF.

The gene calls are TRBV7-9 and TRBJ2-4; 7 positions agree with TRBD1. CDR1 and CDR2 (germline): SEHNR, FQNEAQ (reference sequence). V trimming: 1 base; J trimming: 0 bases; junction bases outside the gene matches: 6. The CDR3 consists of 17 residues. The CDR3 coding sequence is TGTGCCAGCAGCTTAGGACAGGGAAGTTTAGCCAAAAACATTCAGTACTTC. Protein: CASSLGQGSLAKNIQYF.

The V and J genes are TRBV5-1 and TRBJ2-3; the match to TRBD2 covers 12 bases. Trimming at V came to 3 bases and at J to 6 bases, leaving 17 bases not matched to a gene. The germline V gene encodes CDR1 SGHRS and CDR2 YFSETQ. The CDR3 covers 19 residues. The CDR3: CASSWGLAGASSWLDTQYF. CDR3 bases: TGCGCCAGCAGCTGGGGACTAGCGGGTGCCTCTTCGTGGCTGGATACGCAGTATTTT.

This chain connects TRBV2 to TRBJ2-3; D unresolved. V was clipped by 6 bases and J by 3 bases, with 4 bases between them. Germline-derived CDR1 and CDR2 are SNHLY and FYNNEI. The CDR3 spans 11 residues. The CDR3 sequence: CASRDTDTQYF. The CDR3 bases are TGTGCCAGCAGGGATACAGATACGCAGTATTTT. Combining the CDR3 with reference TRBV2 and TRBJ2-3 gives the whole variable domain EPEVTQTPSHQVTQMGQEVILRCVPISNHLYFYWYRQILGQKVEFLVSFYNNEISEKSEIFDDQFSVERPDGSNFTLKIRSTKLEDSAMYFCASRDTDTQYFGPGTRLTVL.

The rearrangement uses TRBV6-5 and TRBJ1-2, with 9 positions matching TRBD1. In germline, CDR1 is MNHEY, CDR2 SVGAGI. This CDR3 spans 14 amino acids. The junction had 6 bases not matched to a gene; V was cut back by 4 bases and J by 6 bases. The CDR3 reads CASSSIQGADGYTF. The CDR3 DNA is TGTGCCAGCAGTTCGATACAGGGGGCCGATGGCTACACCTTC.

The chain joins TRBV28 to TRBJ1-4; no clear D. Trimming pared 5 bases from V and 5 bases from J, leaving 6 bases between. This CDR3 is built from 12 residues. Germline V lookup: CDR1 MDHEN, CDR2 SYDVKM. CDR3: CASSLKNEKLFF. The CDR3 DNA sequence: TGTGCCAGCAGTCTAAAGAATGAAAAACTGTTTTTT.

V and J are TRBV5-1 and TRBJ1-2, with D unclear. Germline V CDR1 and CDR2: SGHRS, YFSETQ. V was cut by 1 base and J by 6 bases, with 19 bases left in between. This CDR3 is 16 amino acids long. The CDR3 DNA follows: TGCGCCAGCAGCTTGATCGGAGGGAGAGGATCGGATGGCTACACCTTC. Its translation: CASSLIGGRGSDGYTF.

Here the CDR3 reads CASSISPIAGGSNEQYF. The CDR3 DNA reads as TGTGCCAGTAGTATCTCGCCAATAGCGGGAGGATCCAACGAGCAGTACTTC. The chain is built from TRBV19 and TRBJ2-7; 10 bases are shared with TRBD2. Trimming removed 3 bases from V and 5 bases from J; junction bases left unmatched: 13. CDR3 length: 17 residues. Germline V gives CDR1 LNHDA, CDR2 SQIVND (reference sequence).

V usage is TRBV29-1 and J usage is TRBJ1-4; TRBD1 aligns across 10 bases. Germline-derived CDR1 and CDR2 are SQVTM and ANQGSEA. The CDR3 has 15 residues. The J segment lost 7 bases and the V segment lost 4 bases, leaving 9 bases of the junction unmatched. This CDR3 reads CSVGDTGQGVEKLFF. CDR3 DNA: TGCAGCGTTGGCGACACCGGACAGGGGGTTGAAAAACTGTTTTTT.

V usage is TRBV7-2 and J usage is TRBJ2-5; 12 bases agree with TRBD2. CDR3 length equals 15 residues. After removal of 5 bases from V and 7 bases from J, the junction contained 8 bases not matched to a gene. Germline CDR1 reads SGHTA; CDR2 reads FQGNSA. CDR3 residues: CASSPRLAGEGTQYF. CDR3 bases: TGTGCCAGCAGCCCCAGACTAGCGGGAGAGGGGACCCAGTACTTC.

The chain joins TRBV6-6 to TRBJ1-4; the D is unclear. The germline V and J ends were trimmed by 6 bases and 4 bases, with 9 bases remaining between them. This CDR3 has 13 amino acids. The germline V gene has CDR1 MNHNY and CDR2 SVGAGI (reference sequence). The chain's CDR3 is CASRPAGNEKLFF. CDR3 bases: TGTGCCAGCAGACCAGCTGGTAATGAAAAACTGTTTTTT.

This clone was observed once. This rearrangement joins TRBV10-3 to TRBJ2-5; D is uncertain. The CDR3 covers 13 residues. From germline, CDR1 is ENHRY and CDR2 SYGVKD. The V end was cut by 3 bases, the J end by 4 bases, with 9 bases between. The CDR3 spells CAISDTSGETQYF. In DNA, the CDR3 is TGTGCCATCAGTGATACGTCGGGAGAGACCCAGTACTTC.

This chain connects TRBV15 to TRBJ2-3, with D perhaps TRBD1 or TRBD2 (5 bases each). Per germline, CDR1 LNHNV and CDR2 YYDKDF (reference sequence). The V end lost 3 bases, the J end lost 4 bases, and 14 bases lay between the germline ends. This CDR3 has 15 amino acids. The CDR3 region is CATSRGDPAADTQYF. The DNA of the CDR3 is TGTGCCACCAGCAGGGGGGACCCCGCGGCAGATACGCAGTATTTT.

The chain is built from TRBV6-1 and TRBJ2-3; D not certain. Trimming took 1 base from V and 0 from J, leaving 8 bases between them. The CDR3 contains 15 residues. Germline lookup yields CDR1 MNHNS and CDR2 SASEGT. This CDR3 reads CASSEGLGSTDTQYF. The CDR3 DNA follows: TGTGCCAGCAGTGAAGGGTTAGGGAGCACAGATACGCAGTATTTT.

The chain combines TRBV6-5 with TRBJ1-3; no definite D call. This CDR3 comprises 16 residues. The germline V gene encodes CDR1 MNHEY and CDR2 SVGAGI. V lost 2 bases and J 2 bases, leaving 13 bases between the germline ends. This CDR3 reads CASSYAPSWPGNTIYF. DNA for the CDR3: TGTGCCAGCAGTTACGCTCCCAGTTGGCCTGGAAACACCATATATTTT.

The rearrangement joins TRBV6-6 to TRBJ2-6, with D unresolved. V was cut by 5 bases and J by 0 bases, with 8 bases left in between. CDR1 and CDR2 (germline): MNHNY, SVGAGI (reference sequence). This CDR3 region has 15 residues. CDR3 in DNA: TGTGCCAGCAGTCTAGAACTCTCTGGGGCCAACGTCCTGACTTTC. Protein: CASSLELSGANVLTF.

The chain has TRBV27 and TRBJ2-1; 7 positions agree with TRBD2. With 8 bases clipped from V and 6 bases from J, the junction kept 13 bases outside the gene matches. The CDR3 is made up of 15 amino acids. Looked up from germline, CDR1 is MNHEY and CDR2 is SMNVEV (reference sequence). The CDR3 region has the DNA TGTGCCAGCGTAAGATATGCGGGAGCAGGCAATGAGCAGTTCTTC. Protein sequence: CASVRYAGAGNEQFF.

The chain couples TRBV6-4 to TRBJ2-3, with 9 nucleotides matching TRBD1. CDR1 and CDR2 (germline): MRHNA, SNTAGT. Germline trimming cut 3 bases from V and 4 bases from J; bases unmatched to any gene: 5. This CDR3 is 15 amino acids long. The CDR3 loop is CASSEGTGSADTQYF. For the CDR3, the DNA is TGTGCCAGCAGTGAGGGGACAGGGTCGGCAGATACGCAGTATTTT.

The rearrangement links TRBV29-1 to TRBJ1-2, with D possibly TRBD1 on 5 matching bases. The CDR3 covers 13 residues. Trimming removed 3 bases at V and 6 bases at J, with 14 bases between. Looked up from germline, CDR1 is SQVTM and CDR2 is ANQGSEA. The CDR3, as DNA: TGCAGCGTTGATCTAGAGGGGAGGGATGGCTACACCTTC. As protein: CSVDLEGRDGYTF.

This chain links TRBV5-1 with TRBJ2-7, with a weak D call TRBD2 (6 bases). There are 14 residues in the CDR3. Germline assignment: CDR1 SGHRS and CDR2 YFSETQ. Trimming pared 2 bases from V and 4 bases from J, leaving 13 bases between. CDR3 in DNA: TGCGCCAGCAGCTTTACCGGGGGTAATTACGAGCAGTACTTC. Translated: CASSFTGGNYEQYF.

This chain links TRBV6-5 with TRBJ1-1; D may be TRBD1 (5 bases). Germline CDR1 and CDR2: MNHEY and SVGAGI. The V end was cut by 6 bases, the J end by 4 bases, with 15 bases between. The length of the CDR3 is 14 residues. In DNA form, the CDR3 reads TGTGCCAGCAGAGACACGACGGGGGGCACTGAAGCTTTCTTT. As protein: CASRDTTGGTEAFF.